A selection of T cell receptor beta chains follows, all from one sample in a study of T-cell reconstitution after alpha-beta-depleted transplantation in children. A single record per CDR3 protein comes from TCRdb applying MiXCR to the PCR reads. Seen here are a few hundred thousand distinct CDR3 sequences, over 10% observed once, and the top ten hold about 2.2%. Sequencing was performed on PBMCs, mostly from graft donor cells, taken 360 days after TCRalphabeta/CD19-depleted stem cell transplant. The receptors shown here come from a male patient under 18 who had a stem cell transplant for acute myeloid leukemia, so the T cells may come from the graft donor. Both conserved end residues are part of each CDR3.

V,CDR3
TRBV7-8,CASSLARKKPYEQYF
TRBV4-2,CASSPLLLQRREGNQPQHF
TRBV4-3,CASSQGRTSGTNTGELFF
TRBV5-6,CASSLRRNEQFF
TRBV28,CASSSGGYEQYF
TRBV7-2,CASSLASGRNEQYF
TRBV19,CASSSRTGIAYEQYF
TRBV12-3/TRBV12-4,CASKKGLAGYEQYF
TRBV7-6,CASSLVRGPVNEQYF
TRBV19,CASSMRREFPYEQYF
TRBV28,CASSLRLGGEKLFF
TRBV7-8,CASSLPGGMTDTQYF
TRBV5-4,CASSSPLSRGNYGYTF
TRBV6-2/TRBV6-3,CASNRYDEQFF
TRBV7-2,CASSLGLAGIRAQFF